The entry below gives a single T cell receptor (beta chain) sequence along with its context. Its antigen remains unidentified. The data were taken from a study of cytomegalovirus exposure and HLA in healthy donors. Assay: immunoSEQ multiplex PCR; the TCRdb copy retains only in-frame clones and omits some. The sample carries about 120,000 clones, over 75% recorded once. Whole-study results and caveats: Reported performance of the classifier showed diagnosis of cytomegalovirus status with high specificity and sensitivity.

V lost 5 bases and J lost 4; bases outside the gene matches: 3. In germline, CDR1 is MNHEY, CDR2 SVGAGI. CDR3 length equals 14 residues. The chain has TRBV6-5 and TRBJ1-1; 11 nucleotides agree with TRBD1. This clonotype was sampled from a woman between 25 and 40 years old in good health and CMV-seropositive. Sequencing used PBMCs. CDR3 nucleotides: TGTGCCAGCAGTAGGACAGGGGGCCGCACTGAAGCTTTCTTT. Translation: CASSRTGGRTEAFF.